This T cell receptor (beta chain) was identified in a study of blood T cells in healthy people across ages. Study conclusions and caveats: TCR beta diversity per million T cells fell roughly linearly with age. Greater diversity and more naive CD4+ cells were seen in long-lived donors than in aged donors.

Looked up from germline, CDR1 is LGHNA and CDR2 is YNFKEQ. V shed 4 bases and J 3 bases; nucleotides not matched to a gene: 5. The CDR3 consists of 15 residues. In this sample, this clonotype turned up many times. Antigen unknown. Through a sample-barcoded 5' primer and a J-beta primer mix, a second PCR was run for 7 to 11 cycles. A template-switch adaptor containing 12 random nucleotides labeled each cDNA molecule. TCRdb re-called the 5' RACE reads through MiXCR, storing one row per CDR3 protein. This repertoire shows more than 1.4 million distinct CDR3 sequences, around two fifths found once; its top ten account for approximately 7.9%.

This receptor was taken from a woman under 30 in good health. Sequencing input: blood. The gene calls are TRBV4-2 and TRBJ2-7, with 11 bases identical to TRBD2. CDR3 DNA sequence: TGTGCCAGCAGCCCTGGGACTAGCGGAAACTACGAGCAGTACTTC. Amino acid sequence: CASSPGTSGNYEQYF.